The clone carrying this T cell receptor (beta chain) has just a few counts. The record originates from a study of control samples from healthy donors and cancer patients. Per the germline V gene, CDR1 is LGHDT and CDR2 is YNNKEL (reference sequence). The CDR3 sequence is 16 residues long. V gave up 4 bases and J gave up 0 bases; unmatched junction bases: 4. Data came from immunoSEQ multiplex PCR; TCRdb stores just in-frame clones and leaves some out. The sample gives fewer than 150,000 clones, approximately 89% of which show up once; roughly 8.7% is in the top ten. The chain has TRBV3-1 (or the pseudogene TRBV3-2) and TRBJ1-4, with TRBD1 matching 8 bases. The sequenced sample consisted of blood. The receptor comes from a man in his late teens or twenties in good health. In DNA, the CDR3 is TGTGCCAGCAGCCGGACAGGGACCACAACTAATGAAAAACTGTTTTTT. Its translation is CASSRTGTTTNEKLFF.